This paragraph reports one T cell receptor beta chain. The germline gives CDR1 MNHEY, CDR2 SMNVEV (reference sequence). After removal of 2 bases from V and 6 bases from J, the junction contained 13 bases not matched to a gene. The CDR3 is 17 residues long. The data stem from a study of technical replicates of blood from a handful of donors. Method: immunoSEQ multiplex PCR; TCRdb's copy keeps in-frame clones and lacks some. This table holds 70,000 to 95,000 clones, approximately 91% found once. The sample taken for sequencing was T cells isolated from PBMCs. The source of this sequence is a human donor in good health. Some clones in this sample may be carry-over from other donors' samples. The chain couples TRBV27 to TRBJ2-7; the match to TRBD1 covers 10 bases. The CDR3, as DNA: TGTGCCAGCAGTTTAAGGGGCCCGACAGGGGGCCGAGGCGAGCAGTACTTC. Residues: CASSLRGPTGGRGEQYF.